This T cell receptor beta chain is from a study of OX40 agonist ivuxolimab in advanced cancers. Sequencing was performed with immunoSEQ multiplex PCR; in TCRdb, only in-frame clones are kept and a portion is missing. Counted here are around 67,000 clones, 70% to 90% occurring once; the ten biggest clones make up approximately 1.3%. Trimming cost V 6 bases and J 0 bases, with 17 bases left between them. Germline CDR1 is MNHEY and CDR2 is SMNVEV (reference sequence). The CDR3 totals 17 residues. The clonotype was recovered from an adult with an advanced solid tumor such as melanoma, head and neck, liver or kidney cancer. Sequencing used CD4+ or CD8+ T cells sorted from blood, obtained in a trial of the OX40 agonist ivuxolimab. The chain combines TRBV27 with TRBJ1-4; tentative D call: TRBD1 (5 bases). CDR3 in DNA: TGTGCCAGCAGGGGGGACGGACCCACGGCAACTAATGAAAAACTGTTTTTT. Protein product: CASRGDGPTATNEKLFF.